This T cell receptor (beta chain) was recorded in a study of a mutant IDH1 vaccine in newly diagnosed glioma. Overall study results and limits: Among top peripheral T cell clonotypes, changes seemed unrelated to pseudoprogression.

The CDR3 sequence is 15 residues long. Trimming took 0 bases from V and 6 from J, leaving 10 bases between them. Per the germline V gene, CDR1 is SGDLS and CDR2 is YYNGEE. Time point defined: baseline, week 1 (first vaccination visit). Described treatment: pre-vaccination baseline after standard-of-care therapy. Only one count was recorded for this clone. Its antigen is not known. The assay was immunoSEQ multiplex PCR, and TCRdb's table has in-frame clones only and misses some. The table shows around 92,000 clones, with 83% occurring only once. The receptor's source is a woman aged 45-59 years with glioma. Sequenced material: PBMCs, taken from a glioma patient treated with radiotherapy, temozolomide or both. This chain connects TRBV9 to TRBJ1-6, with D tentatively TRBD1 (5 bases). The CDR3 region is CASSVGGDPNSPLHF. CDR3 coding DNA: TGTGCCAGCAGCGTAGGTGGGGACCCTAATTCACCCCTCCACTTT.